Presented here are 21 T cell receptor beta chains from one specimen sequenced in a study of blood T cell repertoires in COVID-19. Clones were sequenced by immunoSEQ multiplex PCR, and TCRdb holds only the in-frame ones, with some missing. The table records 150,000 to 180,000 clones, approximately 85% of them present only once. Sequencing used peripheral blood. These receptors originate from a man between 60 and 75 years old with COVID-19, enrolled during active disease.

The chain carries TRBV19 and TRBJ2-5, with 9 positions matching TRBD1. The CDR3 is made up of 14 amino acids. Germline V gives CDR1 LNHDA, CDR2 SQIVND (reference sequence). V trimming: 1 base; J trimming: 5 bases; junction bases outside the gene matches: 2. CDR3 bases: TGTGCCAGTAGTATAGGACAGGGGGTCGAGACCCAGTACTTC. Residues: CASSIGQGVETQYF.

V usage is TRBV30 and J usage is TRBJ2-2; 7 nucleotides align to TRBD1. The J segment lost 5 bases and the V segment lost 1 base, leaving 7 bases of the junction unmatched. This CDR3 contains 15 residues. Germline loops: CDR1 GTSNPN, CDR2 SVGIG (reference sequence). The CDR3: CAWSARDRRTGELFF. Written as DNA, the CDR3 is TGTGCCTGGAGTGCCCGGGACAGACGTACCGGGGAGCTGTTTTTT.

This chain joins TRBV4-1 and TRBJ1-4; the match to TRBD1 covers 7 bases. Germline CDR1 and CDR2: MGHRA and YSYEKL. V trimming: 1 base; J trimming: 8 bases; junction bases outside the gene matches: 7. This CDR3 comprises 15 residues. CDR3 residues: CASSQGDRAREKLFF. CDR3 nucleotide sequence: TGCGCCAGCAGCCAAGGAGACAGGGCGAGGGAAAAACTGTTTTTT.

The V gene is TRBV4-1, the J gene TRBJ2-2, with a possible D match to TRBD1 (5 bases). CDR1 MGHRA and CDR2 YSYEKL come from the germline V gene. Trimming removed 3 bases at V and 3 bases at J, with 14 bases between. The CDR3 loop spans 16 amino acids. The CDR3 region is CASSQDTLRDTGELFF. CDR3 nucleotide sequence: TGCGCCAGCAGCCAGGACACTCTCAGGGACACCGGGGAGCTGTTTTTT.

V usage is TRBV19 and J usage is TRBJ2-2, with TRBD1 matching 8 bases. Germline-derived CDR1 and CDR2 are LNHDA and SQIVND (reference sequence). With V trimmed by 5 bases and J by 4 bases, 12 bases remained unmatched. CDR3 length equals 17 residues. The CDR3 nucleotides are TGTGCCAGTAGTCCTAGTTTGGCAGGGGGCGTCACCGGGGAGCTGTTTTTT. Its protein product is CASSPSLAGGVTGELFF.

The chain carries TRBV19 and TRBJ1-5; the D gene is possibly TRBD1 (6 bases). The CDR3 has 15 amino acids. Germline-derived CDR1 and CDR2 are LNHDA and SQIVND (reference sequence). With 7 bases removed from V and 3 bases from J, the gap between germline ends came to 16 bases. The CDR3 DNA follows: TGTGCCAGTATCGCGGACAGATCGAACAATCAGCCCCAGCATTTT. It encodes CASIADRSNNQPQHF.

The chain joins TRBV19 to TRBJ2-2; 7 bases are a match to TRBD1. Germline V CDR1 and CDR2: LNHDA, SQIVND (reference sequence). V lost 4 bases and J lost 6; bases outside the gene matches: 2. The CDR3 runs 13 residues. Here the CDR3 reads CASSTDRAGELFF. The CDR3 nucleotides read TGTGCCAGTAGTACAGACAGGGCCGGGGAGCTGTTTTTT.

This clone was detected a few times. This chain joins TRBV5-8 and TRBJ2-7, with D possibly TRBD1 on 6 matching bases. The ends were cut back, 2 bases at V and 6 bases at J, with 15 bases in the middle. Germline values: CDR1 SGHTS, CDR2 YDEGEE. This CDR3 spans 14 amino acids. The CDR3 is CASSLGNRAGEQYF. The CDR3 bases are TGTGCCAGCAGCTTAGGGAACAGGGCGGGCGAGCAGTACTTC.

The V gene is TRBV14, the J gene TRBJ2-7, with TRBD1 identical over 11 bases. The CDR3 loop spans 15 amino acids. Germline V gene data show CDR1 as SGHDN and CDR2 as FVKESK. V lost 5 bases to trimming and J lost 3 bases; unmatched junction nucleotides: 6. The CDR3 DNA follows: TGTGCCAGCAGCGGACCGGGACAGGGGGTCTACGAGCAGTACTTC. It encodes CASSGPGQGVYEQYF.

The chain joins TRBV30 to TRBJ1-5; the D is unclear. The CDR3 is 14 amino acids. Trimming left V 1 base short and J 2 bases short, with 9 bases between. Germline-derived CDR1 and CDR2 are GTSNPN and SVGIG (reference sequence). The CDR3 DNA is TGTGCCTGGAGTGGAGGGCGGGGCAATCAGCCCCAGCATTTT. It translates to CAWSGGRGNQPQHF.

The V and J genes are TRBV19 and TRBJ1-4; D is possibly TRBD1 (6 bases). V lost 7 bases and J 8 bases, leaving 20 bases between the germline ends. CDR1 LNHDA and CDR2 SQIVND come from the germline V gene (reference sequence). This CDR3 comprises 15 residues. The CDR3 coding sequence is TGTGCCAGTACCCAAGGGGGGGTAATTGAGGAAAAACTGTTTTTT. It codes for CASTQGGVIEEKLFF. The full variable domain, rest sourced from reference TRBV19 and TRBJ1-4, is DGGITQSPKYLFRKEGQNVTLSCEQNLNHDAMYWYRQDPGQGLRLIYYSQIVNDFQKGDIAEGYSVSREKKESFPLTVTSAQKNPTAFYLCASTQGGVIEEKLFFGSGTQLSVL.

This chain links TRBV5-1 with TRBJ1-1, with D hard to call. Between the trimmed V and J ends, which lost 0 bases and 7 bases, there was a span of 13 bases. Germline V gives CDR1 SGHRS, CDR2 YFSETQ. There are 14 residues in the CDR3. The CDR3 region has the DNA TGCGCCAGCAGCTTGGTTAGTGGTACGAATGAAGCTTTCTTT. Translation gives CASSLVSGTNEAFF. Together with reference TRBV5-1 and TRBJ1-1, the CDR3 gives the full variable domain: KAGVTQTPRYLIKTRGQQVTLSCSPISGHRSVSWYQQTPGQGLQFLFEYFSETQRNKGNFPGRFSGRQFSNSRSEMNVSTLELGDSALYLCASSLVSGTNEAFFGQGTRLTVV.

The gene calls are TRBV11-1 and TRBJ1-3; TRBD1 is a possible D gene (6 bases). Germline CDR1 SGHAT, CDR2 FQDESV (reference sequence). CDR3 length: 13 amino acids. Trimming cost V 4 bases and J 4 bases, with 8 bases left between them. The CDR3 nucleotides read TGTGCCAGCAGCTCCGGACAGGGAAACACCATATATTTT. Translated: CASSSGQGNTIYF.

V is TRBV28 and J is TRBJ1-5; TRBD1 agrees at 7 bases. J lost 4 bases, V lost 5 bases, and 5 bases had no gene match. This CDR3 has 14 residues. Germline loops: CDR1 MDHEN, CDR2 SYDVKM. CDR3 nucleotide sequence: TGTGCCAGCAGTCTCGGGACAGTTAATCAGCCCCAGCATTTT. It specifies CASSLGTVNQPQHF.

The CDR3 here is CASSVRAGEKLFF. The CDR3 DNA sequence: TGTGCCAGCAGTGTGAGGGCGGGTGAAAAACTGTTTTTT. This chain connects TRBV2 to TRBJ1-4; the D is unclear. From germline, CDR1 is SNHLY and CDR2 FYNNEI. V shed 4 bases and J shed 7 bases, with 10 bases lying between them. The CDR3 is made up of 13 amino acids.

This rearrangement joins TRBV21-1 to TRBJ2-2; whether TRBD2, the table's D call, matches the DNA was not checked. TRBV21-1 constitutes a pseudogene. CDR3 length: 16 residues. The CDR3 coding sequence is TGTGCCAGCAGCAAGCAGAACGGGATCGAACACCGGGGAGCTGTTTTT. Its translation is CASSKQNGIEHRGAVF.

The chain couples TRBV7-3 to TRBJ2-3, with 8 positions matching TRBD2. V lost 5 bases and J lost 5; bases outside the gene matches: 3. This CDR3 has 13 residues. Germline CDR1 and CDR2: SGHTA and FQGTGA. CDR3 region: CASSPGGEDTQYF. CDR3 bases: TGTGCCAGCAGCCCGGGGGGGGAAGATACGCAGTATTTT. Together with reference TRBV7-3 and TRBJ2-3, the CDR3 gives the full variable domain: GAGVSQTPSNKVTEKGKYVELRCDPISGHTALYWYRQSLGQGPEFLIYFQGTGAADDSGLPNDRFFAVRPEGSVSTLKIQRTERGDSAVYLCASSPGGEDTQYFGPGTRLTVL.

The CDR3 bases are TGTGCCAGCAGCGATAGCGGGAGAGGAGAGACCCAGTACTTC. Protein: CASSDSGRGETQYF. V gene TRBV7-9 combines with J gene TRBJ2-5, with 9 nucleotides matching TRBD2. V lost 5 bases and J lost 4; bases outside the gene matches: 5. This CDR3 comprises 14 residues. Germline loops: CDR1 SEHNR, CDR2 FQNEAQ (reference sequence). The full variable domain, completed using reference TRBV7-9 and TRBJ2-5, is DTGVSQNPRHKITKRGQNVTFRCDPISEHNRLYWYRQTLGQGPEFLTYFQNEAQLEKSRLLSDRFSAERPKGSFSTLEIQRTEQGDSAMYLCASSDSGRGETQYFGPGTRLLVL.

The chain carries TRBV27 and TRBJ2-1; 9 positions agree with TRBD2. The CDR3 length is 18 residues. Germline CDR1 reads MNHEY; CDR2 reads SMNVEV (reference sequence). V lost 2 bases to trimming and J lost 9 bases; unmatched junction nucleotides: 17. The CDR3: CASSLGSGRVLAAREQFF. CDR3 nucleotide sequence: TGTGCCAGCAGTTTAGGTAGCGGGAGAGTCCTTGCCGCGCGTGAGCAGTTCTTC.

This chain uses TRBV3-1 (or the pseudogene TRBV3-2) with TRBJ1-3; 7 bases are a match to TRBD1. J was trimmed by 0 bases and V by 8 bases; bases with no gene match: 7. The germline CDR1 and CDR2 sequences are LGHDT and YNNKEL (reference sequence). The CDR3 sequence is 15 residues long. The CDR3 sequence is CASGTVRTSGNTIYF. CDR3 bases: TGTGCCAGCGGGACAGTCCGAACCTCTGGAAACACCATATATTTT.

This chain links TRBV27 with TRBJ1-1, with D possibly TRBD1 on 5 matching bases. The V and J ends lost 5 bases and 1 base respectively, with 11 bases between them. Per germline, CDR1 MNHEY and CDR2 SMNVEV (reference sequence). The CDR3 runs 14 residues. The CDR3 DNA reads TGTGCCAGCAGTAACAGGTCTCCGAACACTGAAGCTTTCTTT. Its protein product is CASSNRSPNTEAFF.